A selection of T cell receptor beta chains follows, all from one sample in a study of identical twins. TCRdb re-analysed the 5' RACE reads in MiXCR, keeping a single row per CDR3 protein. The sample carries approximately 220,000 distinct CDR3 sequences, roughly 7.5% recorded once. These data were likewise used in another study, on yellow fever vaccine responses in identical twins.

The sample comprised memory (CD45RO+) T cells sorted from blood. These receptors originate from a woman aged 18-29 years in good health. Each CDR3 is given with its conserved first and last residue. A D gene is named only where the DNA matches it firmly. Some rows have no size entry. The others give once, few or many, or a class for an expanded clone.

CDR3: CSAFGTSVLGEQYF
DNA: TGCAGTGCCTTCGGGACTAGCGTCCTTGGCGAGCAGTACTTC
size: few
V: TRBV20-1
J: TRBJ2-7
D: TRBD2

CDR3: CATSLNRENSPLHF
DNA: TGTGCCACCAGCCTGAACAGGGAAAATTCACCCCTCCACTTT
size: many
V: TRBV15
J: TRBJ1-6
D: NA

CDR3: CASSSGTGRLSPGANVLTF
DNA: TGTGCCAGCAGTTCGGGGACAGGGCGGCTGTCCCCTGGGGCCAACGTCCTGACTTTC
size: few
V: TRBV12-3/TRBV12-4
J: TRBJ2-6
D: TRBD1

CDR3: CASSLVRVDYGYTF
DNA: TGTGCCAGCAGCTTAGTTCGGGTGGACTATGGCTACACCTTC
size: few
V: TRBV7-2
J: TRBJ1-2
D: NA

CDR3: CATSDPTSGSSYNEQFF
DNA: TGTGCCACCAGTGATCCTACTAGCGGGAGCTCCTACAATGAGCAGTTCTTC
size: many
V: TRBV24-1
J: TRBJ2-1
D: TRBD2

CDR3: CASSLKATYEQYF
DNA: TGTGCCAGCAGCTTAAAAGCAACTTACGAGCAGTACTTC
size: few
V: TRBV7-9
J: TRBJ2-7
D: NA

CDR3: CATALAGDSYNEQFF
DNA: TGTGCCACCGCGCTAGCGGGGGACTCCTACAATGAGCAGTTCTTC
size: NA
V: TRBV15
J: TRBJ2-1
D: TRBD2

CDR3: CASSHGTTFYEQYF
DNA: TGTGCCAGTAGCCACGGGACAACCTTCTACGAGCAGTACTTC
size: many
V: TRBV19
J: TRBJ2-7
D: NA

CDR3: CSMGLAGGQETQYF
DNA: TGCAGCATGGGACTAGCGGGTGGCCAAGAGACCCAGTACTTC
size: few
V: TRBV20-1
J: TRBJ2-5
D: TRBD2

CDR3: CASSGQGDWQPQHF
DNA: TGTGCCAGCAGTGGACAAGGGGACTGGCAGCCCCAGCATTTT
size: many
V: TRBV6-1
J: TRBJ1-5
D: NA